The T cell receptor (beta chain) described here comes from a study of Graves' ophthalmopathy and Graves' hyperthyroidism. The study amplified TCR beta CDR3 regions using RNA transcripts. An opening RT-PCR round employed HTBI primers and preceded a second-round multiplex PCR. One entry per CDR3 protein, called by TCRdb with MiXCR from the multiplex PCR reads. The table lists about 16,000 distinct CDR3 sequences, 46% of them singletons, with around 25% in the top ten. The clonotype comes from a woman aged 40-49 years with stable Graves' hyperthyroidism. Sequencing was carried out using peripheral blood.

CDR3 region: CASSRDYRMELFF. CDR3 bases: TGTGCCAGCAGCCGGGACTACCGTATGGAGCTGTTTTTT. The chain combines TRBV7-8 with TRBJ2-2; 7 nucleotides match TRBD2. With V trimmed by 5 bases and J by 10 bases, 7 bases remained unmatched. The CDR3 sequence is 13 residues long. The germline V gene encodes CDR1 SGHVS and CDR2 FQNEAQ.